This T cell receptor beta chain stems from a study of beta chain features in type 1 diabetes. Study-level background: Healthy donors resembled patients in age, gender and cell yields.

Trimming left V 1 base short and J 5 bases short, with 4 bases between. There are 13 residues in the CDR3. Germline V gene sequence: CDR1 SGHRS, CDR2 YFSETQ. Of the isolated RNA, all was reverse transcribed, and so the sequenced material was expressed TCRB transcripts. The average read count of naive, central memory and regulatory T cell samples was approximately 3.5 million. Sequenced by immunoSEQ multiplex PCR; TCRdb stores in-frame clones only, minus some. The sample shows about 230,000 clones, around 10% of them seen only once. This clone was detected only a few times. What it binds is not known. General observations from the study: The naive, central memory and Treg TCRB repertoires showed an apparent similarity that was greater among patients than among healthy donors.

Sequencing used naive CD4+ T cells from blood. This chain links TRBV5-1 with TRBJ2-6; D uncertain. The TCR originated in a woman aged 18-29 years in good health. In nucleotides, the CDR3 is TGCGCCAGCAGCTTGCTTCGGGCCAACGTCCTGACTTTC. Amino acids: CASSLLRANVLTF.